These 23 T cell receptor beta chains came from one sample sequenced in a study of cytomegalovirus exposure and HLA in healthy donors. 60 Vbeta and 13 Jbeta primers were used in PCR. Assay: immunoSEQ multiplex PCR; the TCRdb copy retains only in-frame clones and omits some. The table shows some 120,000 clones, with 80% occurring only once. The sample was PBMCs. Receptors originate from a male donor in good health and CMV-seronegative.

This clone was counted once. V gene TRBV11-2 combines with J gene TRBJ1-2; TRBD1 agrees at 9 bases. From germline, CDR1 is SGHAT and CDR2 FQNNGV. The V gene end was trimmed by 5 bases and the J gene end by 4 bases; junction bases not matched to a gene: 11. The CDR3 extends over 16 amino acids. The CDR3 loop is CASSPGPGTGIYGYTF. CDR3 nucleotide sequence: TGTGCCAGCAGCCCAGGTCCCGGGACAGGGATCTATGGCTACACCTTC.

This chain connects TRBV28 to TRBJ1-6; TRBD1 matches 8 bases. This CDR3 spans 14 amino acids. Trimming took 5 bases from V and 10 from J; bases not matched to a gene: 7. CDR1 and CDR2 (germline): MDHEN, SYDVKM. This CDR3 is CASSPQGTGSPLHF. CDR3 DNA sequence: TGTGCCAGCAGTCCTCAAGGGACAGGATCACCCCTCCACTTT.

J is TRBJ2-5 and V is TRBV10-2; D possibly corresponds to TRBD1 (5 bases). The germline V gene has CDR1 WSHSY and CDR2 SAAADI. V lost 4 bases and J 1 base, leaving 13 bases between the germline ends. This CDR3 contains 15 residues. The CDR3 bases are TGCGCCAGCAGTGGTGATTGGGGCATCCAAGAGACCCAGTACTTC. Amino acid sequence: CASSGDWGIQETQYF.

The gene calls are TRBV5-1 and TRBJ1-1; no firm D call. The length of the CDR3 is 13 residues. Germline CDR1 and CDR2: SGHRS and YFSETQ. The V and J ends lost 3 bases and 8 bases respectively, with 14 bases between them. CDR3 sequence reads: CASSWTGYPEAFF. For the CDR3, the DNA is TGCGCCAGCAGCTGGACGGGGTATCCCGAAGCTTTCTTT.

V gene TRBV7-2 combines with J gene TRBJ1-1; 10 bases are a match to TRBD1. The germline V gene encodes CDR1 SGHTA and CDR2 FQGNSA. The CDR3 extends over 17 amino acids. The trim removed 6 bases at V and 2 bases at J, leaving 12 bases unmatched. CDR3 nucleotide sequence: TGTGCCAGCAGACCAAAGGCCGGGACAGGGGTTAACACTGAAGCTTTCTTT. Residues: CASRPKAGTGVNTEAFF.

The chain combines TRBV29-1 with TRBJ1-5, with TRBD1 identical over 7 bases. The CDR3 sequence is 12 residues long. Losses at the gene ends were 7 bases for V and 2 bases for J; bases not matched to a gene: 2. CDR1 is SQVTM and CDR2 is ANQGSEA in the germline V gene. The CDR3 nucleotides are TGCAGCGCTGGACAGGGCAATCAGCCCCAGCATTTT. Its translation: CSAGQGNQPQHF.

CDR3 amino acids: CSNSGDGTEAFF. The DNA of the CDR3 is TGCAGCAATTCAGGGGACGGCACTGAAGCTTTCTTT. J is TRBJ1-1 and V is TRBV29-1; D perhaps matches TRBD1 (6 bases). CDR1 and CDR2 from the germline V gene are SQVTM and ANQGSEA. Between the trimmed V and J ends, which lost 8 bases and 4 bases, there was a span of 14 bases. The CDR3 extends over 12 amino acids.

This clone occurred once. CDR3 sequence: CASSQYRENYGYTF. DNA of the CDR3: TGTGCCAGCAGCCAGTACCGGGAAAACTATGGCTACACCTTC. This rearrangement joins TRBV7-2 to TRBJ1-2; the D is unclear. The CDR3 is made up of 14 amino acids. The germline gives CDR1 SGHTA, CDR2 FQGNSA. Between the trimmed V and J ends, which lost 5 bases and 2 bases, there was a span of 12 bases. The complete variable domain, with remaining parts taken from reference TRBV7-2 and TRBJ1-2, reads GAGVSQSPSNKVTEKGKDVELRCDPISGHTALYWYRQSLGQGLEFLIYFQGNSAPDKSGLPSDRFSAERTGGSVSTLTIQRTQQEDSAVYLCASSQYRENYGYTFGSGTRLTVV.

The chain joins TRBV29-1 to TRBJ2-7, with 10 positions matching TRBD1. The trim removed 6 bases at V and 4 bases at J, leaving 6 bases unmatched. CDR3 length: 13 residues. Germline CDR1 SQVTM, CDR2 ANQGSEA. The CDR3 sequence: CSVGTGEGYEQYF. The CDR3 bases are TGCAGCGTGGGGACAGGGGAGGGGTACGAGCAGTACTTC.

The chain combines TRBV2 with TRBJ1-2, with D hard to call. The CDR3 is 11 amino acids. V dropped 8 bases and J dropped 2 bases, with 6 bases sitting between them. Germline values: CDR1 SNHLY, CDR2 FYNNEI. The CDR3 DNA sequence: TGTGCCAGCTTCGGGAACTATGGCTACACCTTC. Translated: CASFGNYGYTF. Looking up the rest from reference TRBV2 and TRBJ1-2 gives the full variable domain: EPEVTQTPSHQVTQMGQEVILRCVPISNHLYFYWYRQILGQKVEFLVSFYNNEISEKSEIFDDQFSVERPDGSNFTLKIRSTKLEDSAMYFCASFGNYGYTFGSGTRLTVV.

The rearrangement links TRBV5-1 to TRBJ1-1; weak D call: TRBD1 (5 bases). Germline CDR1 is SGHRS and CDR2 is YFSETQ. The CDR3 consists of 14 residues. The ends were cut back, 0 bases at V and 6 bases at J, with 12 bases in the middle. In DNA, the CDR3 is TGCGCCAGCAGCTTGGCCGGGGGAGAATCTGAAGCTTTCTTT. Protein sequence: CASSLAGGESEAFF.

The chain couples TRBV7-9 to TRBJ1-2; 8 positions match TRBD1. J lost 1 base, V lost 5 bases, and 9 bases had no gene match. The CDR3 consists of 16 residues. Looked up from germline, CDR1 is SEHNR and CDR2 is FQNEAQ (reference sequence). The CDR3 DNA is TGTGCCAGCAGCAGAGCCGGACAGGGCTTTAACTATGGCTACACCTTC. The encoded protein is CASSRAGQGFNYGYTF.

V gene TRBV30 combines with J gene TRBJ2-5; a possible D gene is TRBD2 (6 bases). The DNA matches TRBJ2-7 better at its end, which makes the J call doubtful. Germline V gene data show CDR1 as GTSNPN and CDR2 as SVGIG (reference sequence). This CDR3 has 13 amino acids. CDR3 sequence (DNA): TGTGCCTGGTCCTCGGGAGTTCGATACGAGCAGTACTTC. Protein: CAWSSGVRYEQYF.

V usage is TRBV5-8 and J usage is TRBJ1-2; 8 bases match TRBD1. The CDR3 consists of 15 residues. The J segment lost 2 bases and the V segment lost 2 bases, leaving 5 bases of the junction unmatched. CDR1 and CDR2 (germline): SGHTS, YDEGEE. CDR3 DNA sequence: TGTGCCAGCAGCTTTATGCGACAGGGGAACTATGGCTACACCTTC. Its translation is CASSFMRQGNYGYTF. Drawing the rest from reference TRBV5-8 and TRBJ1-2, the complete variable domain is EAGVTQSPTHLIKTRGQQATLRCSPISGHTSVYWYQQALGLGLQFLLWYDEGEERNRGNFPPRFSGRQFPNYSSELNVNALELEDSALYLCASSFMRQGNYGYTFGSGTRLTVV.

The chain recombines TRBV4-1 with TRBJ2-1; 10 bases match TRBD2. Trimming cost V 0 bases and J 6 bases; bases outside gene matches: 5. There are 16 residues in the CDR3. Germline values: CDR1 MGHRA, CDR2 YSYEKL. The CDR3 DNA is TGCGCCAGCAGCCAAGAGCCCCAGCGGGAGGGCAATGAGCAGTTCTTC. Translating gives CASSQEPQREGNEQFF.

The genes are TRBV9 and TRBJ2-1, with D uncertain. The CDR3 is 14 amino acids. Germline values: CDR1 SGDLS, CDR2 YYNGEE. Trimming took 0 bases from V and 0 from J, leaving 4 bases between them. The CDR3 is CASSVASSYNEQFF. The CDR3 nucleotides read TGTGCCAGCAGCGTAGCTAGCTCCTACAATGAGCAGTTCTTC.

This chain joins TRBV6-5 and TRBJ2-7; TRBD2 agrees at 7 bases. The CDR3 extends over 15 amino acids. V lost 5 bases to trimming and J lost 0 bases; unmatched junction nucleotides: 7. Germline V gene sequence: CDR1 MNHEY, CDR2 SVGAGI. DNA of the CDR3: TGTGCCAGCAGTCCCCTGGGGGGGAACTCCTACGAGCAGTACTTC. Protein sequence: CASSPLGGNSYEQYF.

The chain couples TRBV7-8 to TRBJ1-6; 8 bases agree with TRBD1. The germline gives CDR1 SGHVS, CDR2 FQNEAQ. Unmatched junction bases numbered 4, after V lost 5 bases and J lost 7 bases. This CDR3 has 14 residues. CDR3 residues: CASSPGGANSPLHF. CDR3 DNA sequence: TGTGCCAGCAGCCCAGGGGGCGCGAATTCACCCCTCCACTTT.

This clone was found once. The genes are TRBV29-1 and TRBJ2-3, with 10 bases that match TRBD1. CDR3 length: 14 amino acids. Germline values: CDR1 SQVTM, CDR2 ANQGSEA. The V gene end was trimmed by 7 bases and the J gene end by 4 bases; junction bases not matched to a gene: 8. The CDR3 spells CSADRDRGADTQYF. Here the CDR3 DNA reads TGCAGCGCCGACCGGGACAGGGGCGCAGATACGCAGTATTTT.

This clone occurred once. The V and J genes are TRBV5-1 and TRBJ2-7, with a tentative D call TRBD2 (6 bases). Germline V lookup: CDR1 SGHRS, CDR2 YFSETQ. Trimming stripped 0 bases from V and 2 bases from J, with 9 bases between. The CDR3 extends over 14 amino acids. In nucleotides, the CDR3 is TGCGCCAGCAGCTTGGTGGAGGGAACCTACGAGCAGTACTTC. Amino acid sequence: CASSLVEGTYEQYF.

The chain joins TRBV11-2 to TRBJ2-7; maybe TRBD1 (5 bases). The CDR3 runs to 15 residues. Trimming stripped 2 bases from V and 5 bases from J, with 16 bases between. Germline CDR1 and CDR2: SGHAT and FQNNGV. The CDR3 nucleotides read TGTGCCAGCAGCTTACAGGGTGGTCAGAGGAACGAGCAGTACTTC. It is translated as CASSLQGGQRNEQYF.

The genes are TRBV6-5 and TRBJ2-7; 10 bases match TRBD1. Germline V gives CDR1 MNHEY, CDR2 SVGAGI. The CDR3 has 15 residues. V shed 5 bases, J shed 3 bases, and the junction held 7 bases outside the gene matches. The CDR3 nucleotides read TGTGCCAGCAGTCATCAGACAGGGGGCTACTACGAGCAGTACTTC. Amino acids: CASSHQTGGYYEQYF.

J is TRBJ1-2 and V is TRBV5-4; TRBD1 agrees at 7 bases. Germline V gives CDR1 SGHNT, CDR2 YYREEE (reference sequence). The CDR3 has 15 residues. The V and J ends lost 3 bases and 4 bases, in that order; junction bases with no gene match: 9. The CDR3 loop reads CASSSGPTGSYGYTF. CDR3 coding DNA: TGTGCCAGCAGCTCGGGCCCGACAGGGTCCTATGGCTACACCTTC.